The 9 T cell receptor beta chains presented below share a single source sample, sequenced in a study of T cell repertoires in cytomegalovirus infection. TCRdb ran MiXCR on the reads and lists one entry per CDR3 protein. The profile shows nearly 700,000 distinct CDR3 sequences, around 31% of them singletons. These TCRs' antigens remain unknown. The source material was cultured PBMCs, sampled from culture after CMV antigen stimulation. The receptors come from a human donor in good health (CMV status not recorded). Some clones in this sample may be carry-over from other donors' samples.

The chain carries TRBV5-6 and TRBJ2-7, with 8 positions matching TRBD1. Germline assignment: CDR1 SGHDT and CDR2 YYEEEE. The CDR3 extends over 16 amino acids. V lost 4 bases, J lost 0 bases, and 9 bases stayed unmatched. CDR3 coding DNA: TGTGCCAGCAGCCCCCCCCGGGACAGGACCTCCTACGAGCAGTACTTC. Translating it yields CASSPPRDRTSYEQYF.

Here the CDR3 reads CASSQGQIRQFF. CDR3 sequence (DNA): TGTGCCAGCAGTCAGGGCCAGATTCGTCAGTTCTTC. This rearrangement joins TRBV12-3 or TRBV12-4 to TRBJ2-1, with D possibly TRBD1 on 5 matching bases. Trimming shortened V by 5 bases and J by 13 bases, and 15 bases separated the two germline ends. The CDR3 extends over 12 amino acids.

This sequence joins TRBV4-2 and TRBJ1-5; D unclear. Germline V gives CDR1 LGHNA, CDR2 YNFKEQ. The CDR3 consists of 13 residues. The germline V and J ends were trimmed by 0 bases and 5 bases, with 5 bases remaining between them. CDR3 region: CASSQDRYQPQHF. CDR3 nucleotides: TGTGCCAGCAGCCAAGACAGATATCAGCCCCAGCATTTT.

The gene calls are TRBV4-1 and TRBJ1-6; D remains unclear. Deletions cut 0 bases from V and 6 bases from J, with 9 bases between. Germline V gene sequence: CDR1 MGHRA, CDR2 YSYEKL. CDR3 length: 15 amino acids. Here the CDR3 DNA reads TGCGCCAGCAGCCAAGATAACGGACGTAATTCACCCCTCCACTTT. It specifies CASSQDNGRNSPLHF.

The genes are TRBV19 and TRBJ2-7; maybe TRBD1 (6 bases). CDR1 is LNHDA and CDR2 is SQIVND in the germline V gene (reference sequence). This CDR3 has 14 residues. Trimming stripped 11 bases from V and 2 bases from J, with 19 bases between. The CDR3 sequence is CAPREGGPTYEQYF. The DNA for the CDR3 is TGTGCCCCCAGGGAAGGGGGACCAACCTACGAGCAGTACTTC.

This clonotype was detected ten times or more. V is TRBV12-3 or TRBV12-4 and J is TRBJ2-2; TRBD1 matches at 8 bases. V trimming: 8 bases; J trimming: 4 bases; junction bases outside the gene matches: 3. There are 13 residues in the CDR3. CDR3 residues: CASDRGSTGELFF. DNA of the CDR3: TGTGCCAGCGACAGGGGATCCACCGGGGAGCTGTTTTTT.

V is TRBV2 and J is TRBJ1-1, with D possibly matching TRBD1 (6 bases). This CDR3 has 17 residues. CDR1 SNHLY and CDR2 FYNNEI come from the germline V gene. Trimming pared 7 bases from V and 2 bases from J, leaving 23 bases between. Written as DNA, the CDR3 is TGTGCCAGCATCCGAGCCCGGGGGCGCGGAACTAACACTGAAGCTTTCTTT. Amino acid sequence: CASIRARGRGTNTEAFF.

This clonotype was detected a few times. The chain combines TRBV27 with TRBJ1-5; D is undetermined. The CDR3 consists of 15 residues. Trimming removed 0 bases at V and 2 bases at J, with 8 bases between. CDR1 MNHEY and CDR2 SMNVEV come from the germline V gene (reference sequence). CDR3 coding DNA: TGTGCCAGCAGTTTATCCACCGCGGGCAATCAGCCCCAGCATTTT. It specifies CASSLSTAGNQPQHF.

This rearrangement joins TRBV18 to TRBJ1-2; unclear D gene. Germline V gives CDR1 KGHSH, CDR2 LQKENI. The CDR3 is 13 residues long. V dropped 2 bases and J dropped 4 bases, with 8 bases sitting between them. Here the CDR3 DNA reads TGTGCCAGCTCACCAAGGAACGGCTATGGCTACACCTTC. This encodes CASSPRNGYGYTF.